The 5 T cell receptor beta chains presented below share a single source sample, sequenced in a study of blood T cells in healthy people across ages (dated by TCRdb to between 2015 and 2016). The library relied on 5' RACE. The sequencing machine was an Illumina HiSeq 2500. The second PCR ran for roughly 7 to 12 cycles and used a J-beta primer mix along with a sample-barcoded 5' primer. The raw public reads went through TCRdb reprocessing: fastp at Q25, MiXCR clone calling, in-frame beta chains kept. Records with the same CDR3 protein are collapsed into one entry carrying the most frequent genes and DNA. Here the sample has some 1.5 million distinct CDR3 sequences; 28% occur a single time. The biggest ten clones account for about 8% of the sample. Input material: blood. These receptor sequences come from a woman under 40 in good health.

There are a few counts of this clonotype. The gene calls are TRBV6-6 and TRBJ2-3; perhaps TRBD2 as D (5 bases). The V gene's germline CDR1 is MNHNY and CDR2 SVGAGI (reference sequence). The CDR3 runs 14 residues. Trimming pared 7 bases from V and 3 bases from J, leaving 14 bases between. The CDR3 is CASTLERVTDTQYF. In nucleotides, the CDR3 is TGTGCCAGCACCCTGGAGAGGGTAACAGATACGCAGTATTTT.

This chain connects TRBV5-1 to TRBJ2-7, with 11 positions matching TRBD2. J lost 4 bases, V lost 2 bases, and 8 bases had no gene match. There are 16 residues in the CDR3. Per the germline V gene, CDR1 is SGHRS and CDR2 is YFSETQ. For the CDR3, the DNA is TGCGCCAGCAGCTTTCTCCCGGGACTAGCGGAATACGAGCAGTACTTC. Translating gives CASSFLPGLAEYEQYF.

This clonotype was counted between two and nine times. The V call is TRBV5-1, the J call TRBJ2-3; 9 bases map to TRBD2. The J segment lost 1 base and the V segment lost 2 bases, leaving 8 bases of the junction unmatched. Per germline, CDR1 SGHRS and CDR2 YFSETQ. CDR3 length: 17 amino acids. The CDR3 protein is CASSLGGSGGRTDTQYF. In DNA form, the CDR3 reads TGCGCCAGCAGCTTAGGCGGTAGCGGGGGCCGCACAGATACGCAGTATTTT.

CDR3 sequence (DNA): TGTGCCAGCAGCACCGGGCTGGGGGAGCAGTACTTC. This encodes CASSTGLGEQYF. The gene calls are TRBV28 and TRBJ2-7, with D hard to call. The CDR3 loop spans 12 amino acids. The V gene lost 6 bases and the J gene lost 7 bases, with 13 bases spanning the gap. Germline CDR1 MDHEN, CDR2 SYDVKM.

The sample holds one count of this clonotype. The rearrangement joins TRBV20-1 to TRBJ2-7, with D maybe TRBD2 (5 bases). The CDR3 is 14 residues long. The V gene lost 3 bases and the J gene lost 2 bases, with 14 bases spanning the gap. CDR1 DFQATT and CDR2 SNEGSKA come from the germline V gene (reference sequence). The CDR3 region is CSARVGASTYEQYF. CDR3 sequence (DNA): TGCAGTGCTAGGGTAGGAGCTAGCACCTACGAGCAGTACTTC.